These 21 T cell receptor beta chains share one sample of origin, sequenced in a study of CD8 T cells in ankylosing spondylitis (dated by TCRdb to between 2016 and 2019). Receptor amplification or capture employed 5' RACE. TCRdb shows the sequencer as Illumina HiSeq 2500. Using fastp at Q25 and MiXCR, TCRdb reprocessed the public reads and kept productive beta chains. CDR3 protein duplicates are merged, each entry listing the most common genes and DNA. A total of more than 300,000 distinct CDR3 sequences appear in this sample, approximately 10% of them only once. Roughly 9.2% of the sample belongs to the ten largest clones. Sequencing input: blood, either unsorted or a sorted T cell fraction (not recorded which). The source is a female donor with ankylosing spondylitis or in good health (not recorded which).

The chain has TRBV10-3 and TRBJ1-5; D unclear. Germline V gene data show CDR1 as ENHRY and CDR2 as SYGVKD. The CDR3 contains 15 residues. Trimming took off 2 bases at V and 2 bases at J, with 10 bases between the two ends. Here the CDR3 reads CAISEGLGGNQPQHF. The CDR3 nucleotides are TGTGCCATCAGTGAGGGCCTCGGCGGCAATCAGCCCCAGCATTTT.

This clonotype was counted only a few times. The rearrangement joins TRBV20-1 to TRBJ2-1, with D possibly TRBD2 on 6 matching bases. V was pared by 6 bases and J by 10 bases, with 19 bases between. The CDR3 is made up of 13 amino acids. Germline CDR1 and CDR2: DFQATT and SNEGSKA (reference sequence). The CDR3 is CSARTTSIREQFF. CDR3 bases: TGCAGTGCCCGGACTACCTCTATTAGGGAGCAGTTCTTC.

In DNA, the CDR3 is TGCAGTGCCAAGGCGGGCTCCTACAATGAGCAGTTCTTC. Translation gives CSAKAGSYNEQFF. The chain has TRBV20-1 and TRBJ2-1; TRBD2 is a possible D gene (5 bases). Trimming left V 6 bases short and J 0 bases short, with 9 bases between. Germline CDR1 and CDR2: DFQATT and SNEGSKA (reference sequence). CDR3 length: 13 residues.

J is TRBJ2-1 and V is TRBV7-6, with a weak D call TRBD1 (6 bases). Trimming took off 5 bases at V and 5 bases at J, with 16 bases between the two ends. The CDR3 totals 15 residues. Germline V gene lookup returns CDR1 SGHVS and CDR2 FNYEAQ. Here the CDR3 reads CASSQGGVGNNEQFF. As DNA, the CDR3 is TGTGCCAGCAGCCAAGGGGGAGTAGGAAACAATGAGCAGTTCTTC.

The chain employs TRBV27 and TRBJ1-2; a possible D gene is TRBD1 (6 bases). Germline loops: CDR1 MNHEY, CDR2 SMNVEV (reference sequence). This CDR3 has 13 amino acids. V was pared by 3 bases and J by 6 bases, with 11 bases between. CDR3 protein: CASSLGATNGYTF. DNA for the CDR3: TGTGCCAGCAGTTTGGGGGCGACTAATGGCTACACCTTC.

This clonotype was picked up many times. V gene TRBV20-1 combines with J gene TRBJ2-2, with D perhaps being TRBD1 or TRBD2 (5 bases each). The CDR3 spans 14 residues. Between the trimmed V and J ends, which lost 6 bases and 1 base, there was a span of 12 bases. Germline-derived CDR1 and CDR2 are DFQATT and SNEGSKA (reference sequence). The CDR3 DNA sequence: TGCAGTGCAAAGGGTGGGGGGAACACCGGGGAGCTGTTTTTT. As protein: CSAKGGGNTGELFF.

This clonotype turned up a few times. V usage is TRBV28 and J usage is TRBJ2-7; TRBD1 agrees at 9 bases. The trim removed 8 bases at V and 3 bases at J, leaving 2 bases unmatched. The CDR3 runs to 12 residues. CDR1 and CDR2 (germline): MDHEN, SYDVKM. Written as DNA, the CDR3 is TGTGCCAGCGAGACAGGGGGCTACGAGCAGTACTTC. Amino acids: CASETGGYEQYF. Based on the CDR3 plus reference TRBV28 and TRBJ2-7, the full variable domain is DVKVTQSSRYLVKRTGEKVFLECVQDMDHENMFWYRQDPGLGLRLIYFSYDVKMKEKGDIPEGYSVSREKKERFSLILESASTNQTSMYLCASETGGYEQYFGPGTRLTVT.

This clonotype was recorded a few times. One end of the junction does not line up with germline, which may come from a read error. The chain carries TRBV20-1 and TRBJ2-1, with 12 bases matching TRBD2. CDR1 and CDR2 from the germline V gene are DFQATT and SNEGSKA (reference sequence). CDR3 size: 13 residues. CDR3 in amino acids: CSVRLAGVNEQFF. The CDR3 coding sequence is TGCAGTGTTAGACTAGCGGGAGTTAATGAGCAGTTCTTC.

This clonotype came up many times. The chain links TRBV29-1 to TRBJ2-2; a possible D gene is TRBD2 (6 bases). The germline V gene has CDR1 SQVTM and CDR2 ANQGSEA. Trimming removed 4 bases at V and 4 bases at J, with 10 bases between. This CDR3 has 13 residues. CDR3 loop: CSVGFGGTGELFF. CDR3 nucleotides: TGCAGCGTTGGGTTCGGGGGCACCGGGGAGCTGTTTTTT.

The sample holds many counts of this clonotype. This chain uses TRBV28 with TRBJ1-5; D might be TRBD1 (6 bases). CDR1 is MDHEN, CDR2 SYDVKM, per germline. Trimming took 5 bases from V and 3 from J, leaving 14 bases between them. The length of the CDR3 is 15 residues. DNA of the CDR3: TGTGCCAGCAGTCGAACAGGGATGGACAATCAGCCCCAGCATTTT. It is translated as CASSRTGMDNQPQHF.

The chain recombines TRBV4-1 with TRBJ2-3; D remains unclear. CDR1 MGHRA and CDR2 YSYEKL come from the germline V gene. Trimming took off 3 bases at V and 2 bases at J, with 12 bases between the two ends. The length of the CDR3 is 15 residues. CDR3 residues: CASSQAGPHTDTQYF. In nucleotides, the CDR3 is TGCGCCAGCAGCCAGGCAGGACCCCACACAGATACGCAGTATTTT.

This clonotype came up many times. This chain uses TRBV27 with TRBJ2-3; tentatively, D is TRBD1 (6 bases). The germline gives CDR1 MNHEY, CDR2 SMNVEV (reference sequence). Trimming pared 5 bases from V and 4 bases from J, leaving 22 bases between. This CDR3 has 17 residues. The CDR3 is CASSRSSRDTAPDTQYF. The DNA for the CDR3 is TGTGCCAGCAGTAGATCGTCCCGGGACACCGCCCCAGATACGCAGTATTTT.

This clonotype showed up many times. The rearrangement links TRBV20-1 to TRBJ1-2; possible D gene TRBD1, 6 bases. CDR1 and CDR2 (germline): DFQATT, SNEGSKA (reference sequence). CDR3 length: 13 residues. With 5 bases removed from V and 8 bases from J, the gap between germline ends came to 18 bases. CDR3 amino acids: CSARLAQGKGYTF. For the CDR3, the DNA is TGCAGTGCTCGCCTCGCTCAGGGGAAAGGCTACACCTTC.

This clonotype was found many times. V and J are TRBV7-2 and TRBJ2-7; D is unresolved. Germline lookup yields CDR1 SGHTA and CDR2 FQGNSA. V shed 6 bases and J shed 3 bases, with 18 bases lying between them. The CDR3 totals 15 residues. CDR3 region: CASRPLERPFYEQYF. The DNA of the CDR3 is TGTGCCAGCAGACCTCTAGAAAGGCCATTCTACGAGCAGTACTTC.

The chain joins TRBV28 to TRBJ1-5; 9 nucleotides match TRBD1. The CDR3 loop spans 14 amino acids. The V gene's germline CDR1 is MDHEN and CDR2 SYDVKM. V lost 7 bases, J lost 6 bases, and 7 bases stayed unmatched. The CDR3 DNA sequence: TGTGCCAGCACTACGACAGGGGGAGGTCAGCCCCAGCATTTT. Translating gives CASTTTGGGQPQHF.

This clonotype was detected ten times or more. The rearrangement uses TRBV6-2 or TRBV6-3 and TRBJ2-1; D unclear. The germline V and J ends were trimmed by 6 bases and 0 bases, with 18 bases remaining between them. The germline V gene encodes CDR1 MNHEY and CDR2 SVGEGT. This CDR3 is built from 17 residues. The CDR3 nucleotides read TGTGCCAGCAGCCGCGGTTCCCCGCTCAGCTCCTACAATGAGCAGTTCTTC. It translates to CASSRGSPLSSYNEQFF.

The J gene is TRBJ2-5, the V gene TRBV5-1; TRBD1 or TRBD2 may be the D gene (6 bases each). The germline V gene has CDR1 SGHRS and CDR2 YFSETQ. The V end was cut by 4 bases, the J end by 4 bases, with 20 bases between. The CDR3 length is 16 residues. This chain's CDR3 is CASSPRDFKGGETQYF. The DNA for the CDR3 is TGCGCCAGCAGCCCCCGGGACTTTAAGGGGGGAGAGACCCAGTACTTC.

This clonotype was seen ten or more times. V is TRBV10-3 and J is TRBJ1-1, with no clear D. V was trimmed by 0 bases and J by 4 bases, leaving 12 bases between them. CDR1 is ENHRY, CDR2 SYGVKD, per germline. CDR3 length: 15 amino acids. Here the CDR3 reads CAISESVPGPTEAFF. In nucleotides, the CDR3 is TGTGCCATCAGTGAGTCAGTCCCCGGACCCACTGAAGCTTTCTTT.

The gene calls are TRBV10-3 and TRBJ1-2, with D perhaps TRBD1 (5 bases). The CDR3 is 14 amino acids. V lost 4 bases and J lost 3, with 12 bases in between. Germline V CDR1 and CDR2: ENHRY, SYGVKD. CDR3 protein: CAISGHSRDYGYTF. In DNA, the CDR3 is TGTGCCATCAGTGGACACAGCAGGGACTATGGCTACACCTTC.

The sample holds many counts of this clonotype. The V and J genes are TRBV20-1 and TRBJ1-2, with 10 bases that match TRBD1. Germline lookup yields CDR1 DFQATT and CDR2 SNEGSKA (reference sequence). The CDR3 extends over 16 amino acids. V lost 6 bases and J lost 6; bases outside the gene matches: 16. CDR3 residues: CSASQRQGAPIHGYTF. The DNA for the CDR3 is TGCAGTGCCAGTCAAAGACAGGGGGCGCCCATTCATGGCTACACCTTC.

The chain uses TRBV5-1 and TRBJ1-2, with D possibly TRBD1 on 6 matching bases. The CDR3 loop spans 17 amino acids. V lost 5 bases, J lost 4 bases, and 24 bases lay in between. The V gene's germline CDR1 is SGHRS and CDR2 YFSETQ. The CDR3 is CASRPGTPPQDFYGYTF. The CDR3 DNA reads TGCGCCAGCAGACCCGGGACACCCCCTCAGGATTTCTATGGCTACACCTTC.